The 3 T cell receptor beta chains reported below all come from one sample, sequenced in a study of blood T cells in healthy people across ages. Combining a sample-barcoded 5' primer with a J-beta primer mix, a second PCR ran for about 7 to 11 cycles. TCRdb reanalysed the 5' RACE reads using MiXCR and keeps one entry per CDR3 protein. The sample holds 600,000 to 900,000 distinct CDR3 sequences, roughly 24% seen once. This sample was shared with a second study, whose subject was T cells of mothers and their children.

Sequencing was done on a sample of blood. The receptor source for this set is a boy aged 10-17 years in good health.

The chain recombines TRBV20-1 with TRBJ1-3; 11 nucleotides agree with TRBD1. The CDR3 covers 16 residues. Losses at the gene ends were 0 bases for V and 4 bases for J; bases not matched to a gene: 5. Germline V lookup: CDR1 DFQATT, CDR2 SNEGSKA (reference sequence). The CDR3 DNA sequence: TGCAGTGCTAGAGACGGACAGGGGGCGGGCGGAAACACCATATATTTT. Translated, it gives CSARDGQGAGGNTIYF.

This clonotype was detected only a few times. The chain joins TRBV28 to TRBJ1-4; 8 nucleotides match TRBD1. CDR1 is MDHEN and CDR2 is SYDVKM in the germline V gene. The CDR3 totals 14 residues. J gave up 6 bases and V 6 bases, and 6 bases lay outside the gene matches. The CDR3 region has the DNA TGTGCCAGCAGGCGCCTGACAGGGGATGAAAAACTGTTTTTT. This sequence encodes CASRRLTGDEKLFF. The full variable domain, its missing parts supplied by reference TRBV28 and TRBJ1-4, is DVKVTQSSRYLVKRTGEKVFLECVQDMDHENMFWYRQDPGLGLRLIYFSYDVKMKEKGDIPEGYSVSREKKERFSLILESASTNQTSMYLCASRRLTGDEKLFFGSGTQLSVL.

In its sample, this clonotype was seen a few times. The chain joins TRBV14 to TRBJ2-4; TRBD2 is a possible D gene (6 bases). CDR3 length equals 14 residues. V dropped 1 base and J dropped 3 bases, with 7 bases sitting between them. Germline assignment: CDR1 SGHDN and CDR2 FVKESK. CDR3 DNA: TGTGCCAGCAGCCAAGGGAGGGGCAAAAACATTCAGTACTTC. Translated: CASSQGRGKNIQYF.